This T cell receptor beta chain appears in the sequencing data of a study of blood T cells in healthy people across ages (dated by TCRdb to the mid-2010s). With regard to the full study: In model experiments, template switching captured roughly one uniquely barcoded TCR beta cDNA molecule for every two T cells. The donors were split into four age groups: young (average about 15 years), middle-aged (roughly 42), aged (around 67) and long-lived (82). Using the same blood draw, the study looked at two additional independent replicas of 1 million unique cDNA reads for two donors, one aged 18 to 30 and the other aged 80 or older. The study measured age-related changes in TCR beta repertoire diversity using deep sequencing normalized with unique cDNA molecular identifiers. To avoid experimental bias, donors of different ages were randomly spread across the sequencing lanes.

The receptor library was made with 5' RACE. TCRdb records Illumina HiSeq 2500 as the sequencer. A second PCR of roughly 7 to 12 cycles was performed with a sample-barcoded 5' primer and a J-beta primer mix. A unique molecular identifier was introduced onto each TCR beta cDNA molecule by a template-switch 5' adaptor carrying 12 random nucleotides. Each sample yielded at least 3 million CDR3-containing paired-end reads. All of the RNA was converted into first-strand cDNA using the Mint cDNA synthesis kit, with a TRBC-specific oligonucleotide serving as the primer. All cDNA was treated with uracil-DNA glycosylase and then went through a first 18-cycle PCR with the universal primers M1SS and BC2_uni_R. On the authors' methods: Each sample was normalized by randomly selecting 1 million high-quality reads, each carrying a distinct molecular identifier. Reads sharing molecular identifiers were discarded rather than binned into consensus sequences. CDR3 identification, clonotype clustering and error correction used MiTCR with a Q25 quality threshold and the strictest error-elimination algorithm. A nonparametric unseen species model using Euler transformation provided a lower-bound estimate of total TCR beta diversity. TCRdb's own reprocessing of the public reads used fastp at Q25 and MiXCR and kept productive beta chains. Merged by CDR3 protein, the rows form single entries marked with the most common genes and DNA. The V and J calls and clone size are TCRdb's, not the authors'. For this sample the table gives around 870,000 distinct CDR3 sequences, of which around 28% were detected only once. The ten largest clonotypes hold 17% of the sample.

Based on the germline V gene, the CDR1 and CDR2 sequences are SGHTA and FQGNSA. Taken from cysteine to phenylalanine, the CDR3 has 15 residues. This entry keeps only the CDR3 DNA: 45 bases, framed from base 1. V is cut by 4 bases and J by 1 base, and the space between the germline ends is 13 bases. What the study reported, not specific to this receptor: Because the CMV infection status of the donors was unknown, age-related changes in expanded clonotypes may potentially have been confounded. Because profiling used bulk unsorted PBMCs, naive and antigen-experienced compartments could not be compared conclusively. There was a strong correlation between observed TCR beta diversity and the percentage of naive T cells measured by flow cytometry. Compared with the aged group, more naive CD4+ T cells, fewer expanded clones and increased TCR diversity were shown by the long-lived group, suggesting age selection. Observed TCR beta diversity per million T cells fell roughly linearly with age, and a significant reduction was already apparent by age around 39. Estimates of total diversity from one million sequenced T cells were regarded as lower bounds and underestimates.

Donors were a few dozen systemically healthy Caucasian individuals from Russia aged roughly 6 to 90 years. Ten milliliters of peripheral blood were drawn from each donor into EDTA-treated Vacutainer tubes. PBMCs were isolated by Ficoll-Paque density-gradient centrifugation, with at least 7 million obtained per sample. Trizol reagent was used to extract total RNA from PBMCs, with at least 6 micrograms per sample. The percentages of naive CD45RAhigh/CD27high T cells were determined by flow cytometry on a PBMC aliquot from every donor. This clonotype has more than one count but fewer than ten. There is no known antigen for this receptor. Base qualities are not recorded, but no much larger clone differs from it by a single base.

The TCR originated in a woman of 80 years or more in good health. The receptor chain draws on TRBV7-2 and TRBJ1-1; perhaps TRBD1 is the D gene, with 5 bases matching. The material sequenced was blood. The CDR3 protein is CASSSRGPTNTEAFF. The base sequence is TGTGCCAGCAGCTCCCGGGGACCCACGAACACTGAAGCTTTCTTT.